A selection of T cell receptor beta chains follows, all from one sample in a study of cytomegalovirus exposure and HLA in healthy donors. TCRdb's table, derived via immunoSEQ multiplex PCR, lists solely in-frame clones and lacks some. The repertoire consists of over 150,000 clones, with 77% occurring once and the leading ten covering around 3.5%. The sequencing input was PBMCs. The source of these receptors is a woman in her sixties or seventies in good health and CMV-seropositive. Both conserved end residues are part of each CDR3. D genes are given only for firm matches. Size is stated for part of the rows, as once, few or many counts, or as a class when the clone is expanded.

j_call,d_call,clone_size,v_call,cdr3_nt,cdr3_aa
TRBJ2-5,TRBD2,-,TRBV28,TGTGCCAGCAGAAATCCAGCGGGGGGTGGGGAGACCCAGTACTTC,CASRNPAGGGETQYF
TRBJ2-7,-,-,TRBV11-2,TGTGCCAGCAGCCTCCGCGAAGTCTCCTACGAGCAGTACTTC,CASSLREVSYEQYF
TRBJ2-5,-,-,TRBV7-9,TGTGCCAGCAGACTCCCCCAGGGTTTGGAGACCCAGTACTTC,CASRLPQGLETQYF
TRBJ1-2,TRBD1,-,TRBV6-5,TGTGCCAGCAGACAGGGGAATAGTGGCTACACCTTC,CASRQGNSGYTF
TRBJ2-6,TRBD1,-,TRBV19,TGTGCCAGTGGACAGGGGGCTACTGGGGCCAACGTCCTGACTTTC,CASGQGATGANVLTF
TRBJ1-6,TRBD1,-,TRBV7-6,TGTGCCAGCAGCTCACTCGACGGGACAGGAAGCTCCTATAATTCACCCCTCCACTTT,CASSSLDGTGSSYNSPLHF
TRBJ2-5,-,-,TRBV7-9,TGTGCCAGCAGCCTCGTTAGGGGTCTGGAGACCCAGTACTTC,CASSLVRGLETQYF
TRBJ2-7,-,-,TRBV7-2,TGTGCCAGCAGCTCATTGGGGGGGGCGGGTTACGAGCAGTACTTC,CASSSLGGAGYEQYF
TRBJ2-5,TRBD2,-,TRBV7-7,TGTGCCAGCAGCCTCAGGACTAGCGGGCGCCAAGAGACCCAGTACTTC,CASSLRTSGRQETQYF
TRBJ1-2,TRBD1,few,TRBV18,TGTGCCAGCTCACGATCCGGGACAGGGACTAACTATGGCTACACCTTC,CASSRSGTGTNYGYTF
TRBJ2-6,-,-,TRBV29-1,TGCAGCGTTGGAGGCATAGACTCTGGGGCCAACGTCCTGACTTTC,CSVGGIDSGANVLTF
TRBJ1-6,TRBD1,-,TRBV5-3,TGTGCCAGAAGCCTACAGGGGGCTCAGAATTCACCCCTCCACTTT,CARSLQGAQNSPLHF
TRBJ2-5,-,once,TRBV7-9,TGTGCCAGCAGCTTAGAAGGGAGCTCGGGGGAGACCCAGTACTTC,CASSLEGSSGETQYF
TRBJ2-1,-,-,TRBV5-1,TGCGCCAGCAGCTCCGGACAGCTTTCCAATGAGCAGTTCTTC,CASSSGQLSNEQFF
TRBJ2-1,TRBD1,-,TRBV7-3,TGTGCCAGCAGCACAATAGGGACAGGGAGTCACAATGAGCAGTTCTTC,CASSTIGTGSHNEQFF
TRBJ1-3,-,-,TRBV6-6,TGTGCCAGCAGTTCCGGTGGAAACACCATATATTTT,CASSSGGNTIYF
TRBJ1-2,-,-,TRBV28,TGTGCCAGCAGTTCTCCCCCGGGAGGGGGAGACTACACCTTC,CASSSPPGGGDYTF
TRBJ2-7,TRBD1,-,TRBV4-3,TGCGCCAGCAGCCAAGATGGGACAGGGGCGCGCGAGCAGTACTTC,CASSQDGTGAREQYF
TRBJ2-2,TRBD2,-,TRBV2,TGTGCCAGCGGGGGGGACCAGCCAACCGGGGAGCTGTTTTTT,CASGGDQPTGELFF
TRBJ1-2,TRBD1,once,TRBV5-1,TGCGCCAGCAGCTCCGGGACAGGGGTAGGGTACACCTTC,CASSSGTGVGYTF
TRBJ2-2,TRBD1,few,TRBV7-8,TGTGCCAGCAGCCTCACGGGACAGGTCCCGTCCGGGGAGCTGTTTTTT,CASSLTGQVPSGELFF
TRBJ2-7,-,few,TRBV28,TGTGCCAGCAGTTTCAGCTACGAGCAGTACTTC,CASSFSYEQYF
TRBJ2-2,-,-,TRBV19,TGTGCCAGTAGTATTCGGGGGGCGGACACCGGGGAGCTGTTTTTT,CASSIRGADTGELFF
TRBJ2-7,-,few,TRBV5-1,TGCGCCAGCAGCTTAACAGACTACGAGCAGTACTTC,CASSLTDYEQYF
TRBJ1-5,-,-,TRBV5-6,TGTGCCAGCAGCTTAGGGGGTACTTGGCGCAATCAGCCCCAGCATTTT,CASSLGGTWRNQPQHF
TRBJ1-4,-,-,TRBV7-8,TGTGCCAGCAGCTTAGGTGATTTAGGGGGTTTTGGCGAAAAACTGTTTTTT,CASSLGDLGGFGEKLFF
TRBJ2-6,-,-,TRBV28,TGTGCCAGCAGTTCTTCAGAGGGCGCTGGGGCCAACGTCCTGACTTTC,CASSSSEGAGANVLTF
TRBJ1-6,-,-,TRBV6-1,TGTGCCAGTCACCTTACAGGGAAAAATAATTCACCCCTCCACTTT,CASHLTGKNNSPLHF
TRBJ1-4,-,-,TRBV19,TGTGCCAGTAGGATCGGGCAGGGTGAAAAACTGTTTTTT,CASRIGQGEKLFF
TRBJ1-2,-,-,TRBV28,TGTGCCAGCAGTTTTCTACACAGCTATGGCTACACCTTC,CASSFLHSYGYTF
TRBJ2-5,-,-,TRBV5-4,TGTGCCAGCAGCTTATCGCTACGGGCAGGGGAAGAGACCCAGTACTTC,CASSLSLRAGEETQYF
TRBJ2-4,-,-,TRBV5-1,TGCGCCAGCAGCTTGGAGGGAAGGGGGACCAAAAACATTCAGTACTTC,CASSLEGRGTKNIQYF
TRBJ2-7,TRBD2,-,TRBV28,TGTGCCAGCAGCCGATCGACTAGCGGGAGCCACGAGCAGTACTTC,CASSRSTSGSHEQYF
TRBJ2-2,TRBD1,few,TRBV6-1,TGTGCCAGCAGTGACGGGACAGGGGATTTCACCGGGGAGCTGTTTTTT,CASSDGTGDFTGELFF
TRBJ1-1,TRBD1,-,TRBV20-1,TGCAGTGCTGCACAGGGGGCGGCTTTCTTT,CSAAQGAAFF
TRBJ2-2,-,-,TRBV5-1,TGCGCCAGCAGCTTGAGTCCCGGGGAGTCGAACACCGGGGAGCTGTTTTTT,CASSLSPGESNTGELFF
TRBJ1-5,TRBD1,-,TRBV19,TGTGCCAGTAATACAGGGGTCAATCAGCCCCAGCATTTT,CASNTGVNQPQHF
TRBJ1-1,-,once,TRBV5-6,TGTGCCAGCAGCTTGTGGGGCCGGGTTGGGACTGAAGCTTTCTTT,CASSLWGRVGTEAFF
TRBJ2-2,TRBD2,-,TRBV6-1,TGTGCCAGCAGTGACCCGGGGGGGAACACCGGGGAGCTGTTTTTT,CASSDPGGNTGELFF
TRBJ2-4,-,-,TRBV10-2,TGCGCCAGCAGTGAGGAGGGACTTAGAGCCAAAAACATTCAGTACTTC,CASSEEGLRAKNIQYF